The T cell receptor (beta chain) under discussion was sequenced for a study of CD8+ T cells in alopecia areata. J was trimmed by 3 bases and V by 7 bases; bases with no gene match: 10. The CDR3 runs 16 residues. Germline V lookup: CDR1 GTSNPN, CDR2 SVGIG (reference sequence). Indicated treatment: oral pan-JAK inhibitor, 5-10 mg twice daily. Sequencing relied on a cDNA template that was reverse transcribed from extracted RNA. Some clones are missing from TCRdb's copy, which holds only in-frame ones; the method was immunoSEQ multiplex PCR. The table shows 170,000 or so clones, with roughly 53% occurring only once.

V usage is TRBV30 and J usage is TRBJ2-7, with 15 positions matching TRBD2. The TCR sequence derives from a human donor with alopecia areata. The starting material was CD8+ T cells sorted from blood, obtained at week 24, from a patient treated with tofacitinib. CDR3 region: CASTGTSGGSRYEQYF. The CDR3 DNA sequence: TGTGCCTCAACCGGGACTAGCGGGGGGTCACGCTACGAGCAGTACTTC.